This is a list of T cell receptor beta chains from one sample in a study of CD8 T cells in ankylosing spondylitis. TCRdb ran MiXCR on the 5' RACE reads and lists one entry per CDR3 protein. Of tens of thousands of distinct CDR3 sequences listed, 2.7% are singletons. The sequenced sample was blood, either unsorted or a sorted T cell fraction (not recorded which). The receptors were sampled from a male donor with ankylosing spondylitis or in good health (not recorded which). The CDR3 runs from the conserved cysteine through the conserved F or W. Fields, in order: CDR3 DNA, CDR3 protein, V gene, J gene, clone size, D gene. The D gene is left open where the match is weak. Clone size is shown for a subset of rows, as once, few, many or a class of expanded clone.

TGTGCCAGCAGCCCCAGGGCCAAGGGCAGCTCCTACGAGCAGTACTTC	CASSPRAKGSSYEQYF	TRBV9	TRBJ2-7	many	NA
TGTGCCAGCAGCGTAGCTACCGGAGGGACGAAACTGTTTTTT	CASSVATGGTKLFF	TRBV9	TRBJ1-4	NA	NA
TGTGCCAGCAGCACAGGAGGGAACATCGGCGGAGGCTACACCTTC	CASSTGGNIGGGYTF	TRBV9	TRBJ1-2	many	NA
TGTGCCAGCAGCCTCGGAGGGCTGAACACTGAAGCTTTCTTT	CASSLGGLNTEAFF	TRBV9	TRBJ1-1	many	NA
TGTGCCAGCAGCGTAGCAGGGACTAGCGGCCAAGAGACCCAGTACTTC	CASSVAGTSGQETQYF	TRBV9	TRBJ2-5	many	TRBD2
TGTGCCAGCAGCGTAGGCGGGGTACCCTACGAGCAGTACTTC	CASSVGGVPYEQYF	TRBV9	TRBJ2-7	many	NA
TGTGCCAGCAGCGAGGCGGGGACTAGCGACAACGAGCAGTACTTC	CASSEAGTSDNEQYF	TRBV9	TRBJ2-7	many	TRBD2
TGCGCCAGCTCTCGGGCCTTCTGCTACGAGCAGTACTTC	CASSRAFCYEQYF	TRBV23-1	TRBJ2-7	many	NA
TGTGCCAGCAGCATACTAGCGGGAGAGAGGGGGACCGGGGAGCTGTTTTTT	CASSILAGERGTGELFF	TRBV9	TRBJ2-2	many	TRBD2
TGTGCCAGCAGCGCCCGCCCGGAGTCCTACGAGCAGTACTTC	CASSARPESYEQYF	TRBV9	TRBJ2-7	many	NA
TGTGCCAGCAGCGTAGGGACCCGGGATACGCAGTATTTT	CASSVGTRDTQYF	TRBV9	TRBJ2-3	many	NA
TGTGCCAGCAGCGCCGATGCCGTACGCACTGAAGCTTTCTTT	CASSADAVRTEAFF	TRBV9	TRBJ1-1	many	NA
TGTGCCAGCAGCCCCCGGGAGGGGCCGGGGGAGCAGTACTTC	CASSPREGPGEQYF	TRBV9	TRBJ2-7	many	TRBD2
TGTGCCAGCAGCGTATCGGGACAGTTGAACACTGAAGCTTTCTTT	CASSVSGQLNTEAFF	TRBV9	TRBJ1-1	many	TRBD1
TGTGCCAGCAGCGGACCGGTAGCTGGGGCCAACGTCCTGACTTTC	CASSGPVAGANVLTF	TRBV9	TRBJ2-6	many	NA
TGTGCCAGCAGCCCCAGCACTAGCGGAGAGACCCAGTACTTC	CASSPSTSGETQYF	TRBV9	TRBJ2-5	many	TRBD2
TGTGCCAGCAGCCTCACCCCCGGGACGGCGGCAGATACGCAGTATTTT	CASSLTPGTAADTQYF	TRBV9	TRBJ2-3	many	NA
TGTGCCAGCAGCGTAGCTGGGGCTAGCGGGATTTACGAGCAGTACTTC	CASSVAGASGIYEQYF	TRBV9	TRBJ2-7	many	TRBD2
TGTGCCAGCAGCGAAAGGACTAGCGGAGCCTACGAGCAGTACTTC	CASSERTSGAYEQYF	TRBV9	TRBJ2-7	many	TRBD2
TGTGCCAGCAGCTCACAGGGGTTAAGTGAAAAACTGTTTTTT	CASSSQGLSEKLFF	TRBV9	TRBJ1-4	many	TRBD1
TGTGCCAGCAGCGTAACCGACAGGTTATCTGGCTACACCTTC	CASSVTDRLSGYTF	TRBV9	TRBJ1-2	NA	NA
TGTGCCAGCAAGCAAAGTGGGAGCTCTGGAAACACCATATATTTT	CASKQSGSSGNTIYF	TRBV21-1	TRBJ1-3	many	NA
TGTGCCAGCAGCTTGCAACAGGGAAGCAACTATGGCTACACCTTC	CASSLQQGSNYGYTF	TRBV9	TRBJ1-2	many	NA
TGTGCCAGCAGTGGGACAGTTGAAGAGACCCAGTACTTC	CASSGTVEETQYF	TRBV9	TRBJ2-5	many	TRBD1
TGTGCCAGCAGCGTAACCGGAGCGGGAACTTTCTACGAGCAGTACTTC	CASSVTGAGTFYEQYF	TRBV9	TRBJ2-7	many	TRBD2
TGTGCCAGCAGCGAGGCTAGCGGGAACTACAATGAGCAGTTCTTC	CASSEASGNYNEQFF	TRBV9	TRBJ2-1	many	TRBD2
TGTGCCAGCAGCTTTCTAGCGGGCTCCTACAATGAGCAGTTCTTC	CASSFLAGSYNEQFF	TRBV9	TRBJ2-1	many	TRBD2
TGTGCCAGCAGCGCTGGAGGCCCGCCCTACGAGCAGTACTTC	CASSAGGPPYEQYF	TRBV9	TRBJ2-7	many	NA
TGTGCCAGCAGCGTAGAGGCCAGGGCAACTGAGCAGTTCTTC	CASSVEARATEQFF	TRBV9	TRBJ2-1	many	NA
TGTGCCAGCAGCGTAGTGCCCCTTAGCGGGAGGGCCGCCGGGGAGCTGTTTTTT	CASSVVPLSGRAAGELFF	TRBV9	TRBJ2-2	many	TRBD2
TGTGCCAGCAGTACCACCCTTAGGGCTGAAGCTTTCTTT	CASSTTLRAEAFF	TRBV9	TRBJ1-1	many	NA
TGTGCCAGCAGCGTAGTAGCAGTCCCCGGGGAGCTGTTTTTT	CASSVVAVPGELFF	TRBV9	TRBJ2-2	many	NA
TGTGCCAGCAGCGTAGCTTGGGGTAATGAAAAACTGTTTTTT	CASSVAWGNEKLFF	TRBV9	TRBJ1-4	many	NA
TGTGCCAGCAGCCCGTACAGGGGCGTCAATTCACCCCTCCACTTT	CASSPYRGVNSPLHF	TRBV9	TRBJ1-6	many	TRBD1
TGTGCCAGCAGCGTAGCCCCAGACCACTACAATGAGCAGTTCTTC	CASSVAPDHYNEQFF	TRBV9	TRBJ2-1	many	NA
TGTGCCAGCAGCGGGGGACTAGCGGGATACGAGCAGTACTTC	CASSGGLAGYEQYF	TRBV9	TRBJ2-7	many	TRBD2
TGTGCCAGCAGCGTAGATGGCCTCGGCTCACCCCTCCACTTT	CASSVDGLGSPLHF	TRBV9	TRBJ1-6	many	NA
TGTGCCAGCAGCGTAGCTGCGGGAGGCAGTTCCGAGCAGTACTTC	CASSVAAGGSSEQYF	TRBV9	TRBJ2-7	many	TRBD2
TGTGCCAGCAGCGTAGATGAGGGTTTTTTGTACAATGAGCAGTTCTTC	CASSVDEGFLYNEQFF	TRBV9	TRBJ2-1	many	NA
TGTGCCAGCAGCGTAGCTAGCGGGAGGGGCGAGCAGTACTTC	CASSVASGRGEQYF	TRBV9	TRBJ2-7	many	TRBD2
TGTGCCAGCAGCGTGAGGCTCCTGAACACCGGGGAGCTGTTTTTT	CASSVRLLNTGELFF	TRBV9	TRBJ2-2	many	NA
TGTGCCAGCAGCGTAGGTGCATTAGGGAACGAGCAGTACTTC	CASSVGALGNEQYF	TRBV9	TRBJ2-7	many	NA
TGTGCCAGCAGCGTAGTTTCTAGCGGGAGATACAATGAGCAGTTCTTC	CASSVVSSGRYNEQFF	TRBV9	TRBJ2-1	many	TRBD2
TGTGCCAGCAGCCCCATAGACTTGGGGGCAATAGGGACTAGAAGCGGCAATGAGCAGTTCTTC	CASSPIDLGAIGTRSGNEQFF	TRBV9	TRBJ2-1	many	TRBD2
TGTGCCAGCAGTTCAACCGGGACTAGCAGCGGGGAGCTGTTTTTT	CASSSTGTSSGELFF	TRBV9	TRBJ2-2	many	TRBD2
TGTGCCAGCAGCGTAGCTGCGGCCTCCTATAATTCACCCCTCCACTTT	CASSVAAASYNSPLHF	TRBV9	TRBJ1-6	many	NA
TGTGCCAGCAGCGGGGGAGCAGGGGGAAAGGAGACCCAGTACTTC	CASSGGAGGKETQYF	TRBV9	TRBJ2-5	many	TRBD1
TGTGCCAGCAGCGTTCTGGGCTTGAACACTGAAGCTTTCTTT	CASSVLGLNTEAFF	TRBV9	TRBJ1-1	many	NA
TGTGCCAGCAGCACAGGGGAAACTGAAGCTTTCTTT	CASSTGETEAFF	TRBV9	TRBJ1-1	many	TRBD1
TGTGCCAGTAGTATAACACAGCGGATGAATTCACCCCTCCACTTT	CASSITQRMNSPLHF	TRBV19	TRBJ1-6	many	NA
TGTGCCAGCAGCGCAAGACAGGGGACTGGAAACACCATATATTTT	CASSARQGTGNTIYF	TRBV9	TRBJ1-3	many	TRBD1
TGTGCCAGCAGCGTAGGGACAGAGGAGACCCAGTACTTC	CASSVGTEETQYF	TRBV9	TRBJ2-5	many	NA